This is a list of T cell receptor beta chains from one sample in a study of blood T cells in healthy people across ages. TCRdb re-analysed the 5' RACE reads in MiXCR, keeping a single row per CDR3 protein. The profile covers more than 900,000 distinct CDR3 sequences, with about 27% appearing a single time and approximately 10% taken by the ten largest. These sequences were also reported in another study, on T cells of mothers and their children.

Sequencing was done on a sample of blood. The receptors derive from a woman between 35 and 50 years old in good health. Both conserved end residues are trimmed from each CDR3. Fields, in order: V gene, J gene, CDR3 protein.

TRBV12-3/TRBV12-4	TRBJ2-1	ASSVNSGGAYNEQF
TRBV12-3/TRBV12-4	TRBJ2-5	ASSFGRNQETQY
TRBV28	TRBJ2-7	ASSFFGGEGYEQY
TRBV20-1	TRBJ1-5	SAVPGQGQPQH
TRBV20-1	TRBJ2-3	SASGGTITSTDTQY
TRBV11-2	TRBJ2-3	ASRETGGFTDTQY
TRBV7-3	TRBJ2-3	ASSSTRTTTDTQY
TRBV6-6	TRBJ1-5	ASREQGFQLQH
TRBV27	TRBJ2-1	ASSVGQGVSEQF
TRBV7-8	TRBJ1-2	ASSLAKGTDGYT
TRBV5-1	TRBJ1-4	ASSLAGSFATNEKLF
TRBV29-1	TRBJ2-1	SVEGEPASFYNEQF
TRBV25-1	TRBJ2-7	ASSESGGPSYEQY
TRBV28	TRBJ1-5	ASSLQGSYSNQPQH
TRBV28	TRBJ1-2	ASSLRQPGYGYT
TRBV7-8	TRBJ1-2	ASSPRRVGPENKKGYT
TRBV4-3	TRBJ2-5	ASSQGVGGPETQY
TRBV25-1	TRBJ1-4	ASSERPGTGAEEKLF
TRBV7-9	TRBJ2-1	ASSFDPNYNEQF
TRBV18	TRBJ2-1	ASSTSQGRGDNEQF
TRBV5-1	TRBJ2-3	ASSLDIVSDTQY
TRBV7-6	TRBJ2-1	ASSPAGTRRQQF
TRBV7-8	TRBJ2-7	ASSFGGGGAWEQY
TRBV18	TRBJ2-1	ASSPLLASSYNEQF
TRBV28	TRBJ2-7	ASSLERGRYYEQY
TRBV28	TRBJ2-5	ASSRLLAGGRGEQY
TRBV6-2/TRBV6-3	TRBJ1-1	ASSLTGVTEAF
TRBV7-7	TRBJ2-2	VSSLIGTGELF
TRBV12-3/TRBV12-4	TRBJ2-1	ASRSGLLSYNEQF
TRBV5-1	TRBJ2-2	ASSLDYAGELF
TRBV28	TRBJ2-7	ASSTTSLRQY
TRBV18	TRBJ1-2	ASSPRLEGGRDGYT
TRBV2	TRBJ1-5	ASRFRATNQPQH
TRBV29-1	TRBJ2-6	SVEAGAGANVLT
TRBV11-2	TRBJ2-3	AGSTETTSTDTQY
TRBV6-2/TRBV6-3	TRBJ1-1	ASSYRQGAGTEAF
TRBV7-6	TRBJ2-1	ASSLEGLASSSHNEQF
TRBV12-3/TRBV12-4	TRBJ2-1	ASRTSGRSSQF
TRBV7-8	TRBJ2-3	ASSSSRRTGSADTQY
TRBV7-2	TRBJ2-6	ASSGHRALNSGANVLT
TRBV7-2	TRBJ1-2	ASSLDGGQAYGYT
TRBV7-2	TRBJ2-7	ASSNGPGRRYEQY
TRBV27	TRBJ2-1	ASSISHTNNEQF
TRBV5-1	TRBJ2-7	ASSPVGGRPYEQY
TRBV7-6	TRBJ2-3	TSSMDRDRDFTDTQY
TRBV6-5	TRBJ1-6	ASRLGREALH
TRBV7-2	TRBJ2-7	ASSLGPGTANPYEQY
TRBV3-1	TRBJ2-1	ASSQTGMTEQF